Listed below are T cell receptor beta chains from one sample, sequenced in a study of T-cell memory formation after mild COVID-19. In TCRdb, the 5' RACE reads were re-called with MiXCR into one record per CDR3 protein. The data contain more than 150,000 distinct CDR3 sequences, 11% of them singletons. What was sequenced was PBMCs or a T cell subset sorted from them (not recorded which). Every receptor here comes from a man aged 18 to 29 who had mild COVID-19 (a few samples of this study predate the infection). Cell type and time point are not known. CDR3s include the opening cysteine and the closing phenylalanine or tryptophan. The order of the fields is J gene, V gene, clone size, D gene, CDR3 protein, CDR3 DNA. D genes are given only for firm matches. Clone size, where shown, is once, few, many, or a class for clones that have expanded.

J gene: TRBJ1-1; V gene: TRBV18; clone size: NA; D gene: NA; CDR3 protein: CASSPPMRAGNTEAFF; CDR3 DNA: TGTGCCAGCTCACCACCAATGAGGGCGGGGAACACTGAAGCTTTCTTT
J gene: TRBJ2-3; V gene: TRBV4-1; clone size: few; D gene: TRBD2; CDR3 protein: CASRAGGGVPDTQYF; CDR3 DNA: TGCGCCAGCAGGGCGGGGGGAGGCGTCCCAGATACGCAGTATTTT
J gene: TRBJ1-5; V gene: TRBV20-1; clone size: many; D gene: TRBD1; CDR3 protein: CSAWGQGHQPQHF; CDR3 DNA: TGCAGTGCTTGGGGACAGGGACATCAGCCCCAGCATTTT
J gene: TRBJ1-2; V gene: TRBV6-5; clone size: few; D gene: TRBD1; CDR3 protein: CASSYSIGSQGDYGYTF; CDR3 DNA: TGTGCCAGCAGTTACTCGATAGGTTCCCAGGGGGACTATGGCTACACCTTC
J gene: TRBJ2-4; V gene: TRBV20-1; clone size: NA; D gene: TRBD1; CDR3 protein: CSARDIEGAAKNIQYF; CDR3 DNA: TGCAGTGCTAGAGATATTGAGGGGGCGGCCAAAAACATTCAGTACTTC
J gene: TRBJ1-2; V gene: TRBV18; clone size: NA; D gene: TRBD1; CDR3 protein: CASSPNGQGGGYTF; CDR3 DNA: TGTGCCAGCTCACCTAATGGACAGGGTGGAGGCTACACCTTC
J gene: TRBJ2-3; V gene: TRBV20-1; clone size: few; D gene: NA; CDR3 protein: CSANSGADTQYF; CDR3 DNA: TGCAGTGCTAACTCAGGGGCAGATACGCAGTATTTT
J gene: TRBJ1-6; V gene: TRBV7-2; clone size: few; D gene: NA; CDR3 protein: CASSLRSYNSPLHF; CDR3 DNA: TGTGCCAGCAGCTTGCGCTCCTATAATTCACCCCTCCACTTT
J gene: TRBJ2-3; V gene: TRBV2; clone size: few; D gene: NA; CDR3 protein: CASSSLWSTDTQYF; CDR3 DNA: TGTGCCAGCAGCTCGCTGTGGAGTACCGATACGCAGTATTTT
J gene: TRBJ2-1; V gene: TRBV11-3; clone size: few; D gene: TRBD2; CDR3 protein: CASASGGTYNEQFF; CDR3 DNA: TGTGCCAGCGCAAGCGGGGGTACCTACAATGAGCAGTTCTTC
J gene: TRBJ2-5; V gene: TRBV15; clone size: NA; D gene: NA; CDR3 protein: CATSRDWRGYQETQYF; CDR3 DNA: TGTGCCACCAGCAGAGATTGGAGAGGGTACCAAGAGACCCAGTACTTC
J gene: TRBJ2-7; V gene: TRBV6-6; clone size: many; D gene: TRBD1; CDR3 protein: CASSRQGYEQYF; CDR3 DNA: TGTGCCAGCAGTAGACAGGGCTACGAGCAGTACTTC
J gene: TRBJ2-5; V gene: TRBV6-5; clone size: many; D gene: TRBD2; CDR3 protein: CASSPRGGGGETQYF; CDR3 DNA: TGTGCCAGCAGTCCTCGGGGGGGCGGAGGGGAGACCCAGTACTTC
J gene: TRBJ2-7; V gene: TRBV30; clone size: few; D gene: NA; CDR3 protein: CAWSVLIGVEQYF; CDR3 DNA: TGTGCCTGGAGTGTACTTATAGGGGTCGAGCAGTACTTC
J gene: TRBJ2-7; V gene: TRBV4-1; clone size: NA; D gene: NA; CDR3 protein: CASSQAPSRDEQYF; CDR3 DNA: TGCGCCAGCAGCCAAGCGCCTAGCAGGGACGAGCAGTACTTC
J gene: TRBJ1-1; V gene: TRBV20-1; clone size: many; D gene: TRBD1; CDR3 protein: CSAKLTGDGCCTEAFF; CDR3 DNA: TGCAGTGCAAAACTTACAGGGGACGGTTGCTGCACTGAAGCTTTCTTT
J gene: TRBJ1-1; V gene: TRBV18; clone size: few; D gene: NA; CDR3 protein: CASSRQTQNTEAFF; CDR3 DNA: TGTGCCAGCTCACGACAGACTCAGAACACTGAAGCTTTCTTT
J gene: TRBJ1-3; V gene: TRBV5-1; clone size: few; D gene: NA; CDR3 protein: CASSFALAGTSGNTIYF; CDR3 DNA: TGCGCCAGCAGCTTCGCCCTCGCCGGGACCTCTGGAAACACCATATATTTT
J gene: TRBJ1-1; V gene: TRBV30; clone size: few; D gene: NA; CDR3 protein: CAWSGGEVGSTEAFF; CDR3 DNA: TGTGCCTGGAGTGGTGGCGAGGTGGGTAGCACTGAAGCTTTCTTT
J gene: TRBJ1-5; V gene: TRBV7-2; clone size: NA; D gene: NA; CDR3 protein: CASSRGAGRNQPQHF; CDR3 DNA: TGTGCCAGCAGTCGCGGCGCGGGGCGCAATCAGCCCCAGCATTTT
J gene: TRBJ1-5; V gene: TRBV20-1; clone size: few; D gene: NA; CDR3 protein: CSARGQLNQPQHF; CDR3 DNA: TGCAGTGCTAGAGGACAGCTCAATCAGCCCCAGCATTTT
J gene: TRBJ1-1; V gene: TRBV18; clone size: NA; D gene: TRBD1; CDR3 protein: CASSPETGGGTEAFF; CDR3 DNA: TGTGCCAGCTCACCAGAGACAGGGGGAGGCACTGAAGCTTTCTTT
J gene: TRBJ2-5; V gene: TRBV7-2; clone size: many; D gene: TRBD2; CDR3 protein: CASRFKTLAGRYQETQYF; CDR3 DNA: TGTGCCAGCAGATTTAAGACGCTAGCCGGGAGGTACCAAGAGACCCAGTACTTC
J gene: TRBJ2-5; V gene: TRBV11-1; clone size: many; D gene: NA; CDR3 protein: CASSLQGYQETQYF; CDR3 DNA: TGTGCCAGCAGCTTACAGGGATACCAAGAGACCCAGTACTTC
J gene: TRBJ1-5; V gene: TRBV5-5; clone size: few; D gene: NA; CDR3 protein: CASSWTVNQPQHF; CDR3 DNA: TGTGCCAGCAGCTGGACAGTTAATCAGCCCCAGCATTTT